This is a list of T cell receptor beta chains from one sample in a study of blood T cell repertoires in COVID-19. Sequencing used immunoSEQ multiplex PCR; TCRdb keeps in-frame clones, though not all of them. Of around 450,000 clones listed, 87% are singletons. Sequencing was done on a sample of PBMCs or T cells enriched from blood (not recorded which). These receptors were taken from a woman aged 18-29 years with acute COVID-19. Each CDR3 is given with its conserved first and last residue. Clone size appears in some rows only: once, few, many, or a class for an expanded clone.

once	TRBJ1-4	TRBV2	CASSGRQAKNEKLFF
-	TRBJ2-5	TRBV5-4	CASSTPGSGETQYF
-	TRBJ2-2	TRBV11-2	CASSLIRTGGRELFF
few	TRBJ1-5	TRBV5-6	CASSLAGFLSQPQHF
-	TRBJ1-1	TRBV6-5	CASSRVNTEAFF
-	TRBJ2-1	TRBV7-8	CASNLGQVRRNEQFF
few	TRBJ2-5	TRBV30	CAWTSGAGGLQETQYF
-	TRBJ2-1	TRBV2	CASSGITGNEQFF
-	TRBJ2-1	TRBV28	CASSPYALGQEQFF
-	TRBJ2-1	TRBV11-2	CASSLDRDRSNEQFF
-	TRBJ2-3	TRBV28	CATGTGGILGDTQYF
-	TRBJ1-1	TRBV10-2	CASSDRDRGQRTEAFF
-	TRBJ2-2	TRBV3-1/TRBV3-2	CASGPGVGDTGELFF
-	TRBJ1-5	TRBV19	CASSFSTGNQPQHF
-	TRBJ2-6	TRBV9	CASSVEMGGSGANVLTF
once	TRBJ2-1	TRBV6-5	CASSMGLAGAGEQFF
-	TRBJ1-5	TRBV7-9	CASSGPTGNSQPQHF
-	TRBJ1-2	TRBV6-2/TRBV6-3	CASSPRENIYGYTF
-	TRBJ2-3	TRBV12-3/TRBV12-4	CASRGGMTDTQYF
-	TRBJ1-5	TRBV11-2	CASSSSSLQGRNQPQHF
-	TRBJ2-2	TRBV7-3	CASSLDRAGELFF
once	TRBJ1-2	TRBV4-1	CASSLRATGFYGYTF
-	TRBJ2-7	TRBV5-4	CASSLPSSYEQYF
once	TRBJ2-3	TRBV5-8	CASSLASADTQYF
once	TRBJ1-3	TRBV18	CASSPDSSGNTIYF
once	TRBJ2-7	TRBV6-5	CASSRTTGPYEQYF
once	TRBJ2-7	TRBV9	CASSSDPGISYEQYF
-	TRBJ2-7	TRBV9	CASSEGLAYEQYF
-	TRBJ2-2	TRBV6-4	CASSDPLTGELFF
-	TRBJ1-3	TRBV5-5	CASSLEGVSGNTIYF
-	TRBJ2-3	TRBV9	CASSASGTRRDTQYF
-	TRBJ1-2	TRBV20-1	CSASGGNRVGYTF
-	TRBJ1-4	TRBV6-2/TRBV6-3	CASSYRDRLSPATNEKLFF
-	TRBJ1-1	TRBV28	CASEGRGFDTEAFF
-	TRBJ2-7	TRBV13	CASSPGTGDEQYF
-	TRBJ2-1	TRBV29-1	CSVRRRRYPLLAGADNEQFF
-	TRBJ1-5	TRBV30	CAWSSGGNQPQHF
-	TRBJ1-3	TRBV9	CASSLQQWGDLDGNTIYF
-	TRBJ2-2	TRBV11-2	CASSLAWGLAENTGELFF
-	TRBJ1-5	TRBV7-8	CASTLFALAGQGLNQPQHF
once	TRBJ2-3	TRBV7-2	CASIVLTEKSTDTQYF
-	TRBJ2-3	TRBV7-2	CASSLIPTNTDTQYF
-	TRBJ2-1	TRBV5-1	CASSSEVNNEQFF
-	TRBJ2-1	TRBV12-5	CASGLGQKRTSGRNSYNEQFF
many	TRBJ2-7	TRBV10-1	CASSEPRREAGIYEQYF
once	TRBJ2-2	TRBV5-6	CASTWGENTGELFF
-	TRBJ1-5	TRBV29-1	CSVAGGVSNQPQHF